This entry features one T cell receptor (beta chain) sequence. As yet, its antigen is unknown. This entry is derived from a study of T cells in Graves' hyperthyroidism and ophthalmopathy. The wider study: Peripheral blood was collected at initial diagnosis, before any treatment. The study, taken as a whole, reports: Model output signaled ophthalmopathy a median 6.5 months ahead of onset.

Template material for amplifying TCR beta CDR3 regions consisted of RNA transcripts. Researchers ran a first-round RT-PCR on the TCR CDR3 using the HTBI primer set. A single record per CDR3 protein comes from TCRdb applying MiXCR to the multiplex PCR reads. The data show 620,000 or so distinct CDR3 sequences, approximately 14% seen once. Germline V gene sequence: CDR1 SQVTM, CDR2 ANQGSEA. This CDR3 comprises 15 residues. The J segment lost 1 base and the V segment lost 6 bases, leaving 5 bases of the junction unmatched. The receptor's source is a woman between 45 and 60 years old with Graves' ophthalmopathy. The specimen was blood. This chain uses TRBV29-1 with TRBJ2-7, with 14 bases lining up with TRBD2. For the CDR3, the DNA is TGCAGCGTGACTAGCGGGGGGGGGGGTTCCTACGAGCAGTACTTC. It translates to CSVTSGGGGSYEQYF.